This T cell receptor (beta chain) appears in the sequencing data of a study of cytomegalovirus exposure and HLA in healthy donors. The overall study: Among the 350 to 500 donors who were genotyped, over 70% fell in the genetic ancestry cluster that is associated with self-reported Caucasian donors. Study-wide results and caveats: Follow-up analysis later connected one missense variant in DCLRE1C with trimming of TCR beta V- and J-genes. Listed as cytomegalovirus-associated were 150 or so TCR beta chains.

This CDR3 region has 16 residues. Germline V gene data show CDR1 as MGHRA and CDR2 as YSYEKL. Trimming at V came to 2 bases and at J to 7 bases, leaving 10 bases not matched to a gene. The donors, nominally healthy at sampling, likely had unrecorded immune exposures. A note on this clone: The target antigen is unknown.

Researchers ran the PCR with 60 Vbeta and 13 Jbeta primers. Method: immunoSEQ multiplex PCR; TCRdb's copy keeps in-frame clones and lacks some. The sample records approximately 130,000 clones, around 80% being singletons. The sequencing input was PBMCs. The origin of this receptor is a man aged 45-65 years in good health and CMV-seronegative. This chain links TRBV4-1 with TRBJ2-5, with 10 bases lining up with TRBD2. The CDR3 nucleotides read TGCGCCAGCAGCCAATGGGCCAAATTAGCGGGAGGGACCCAGTACTTC. As protein: CASSQWAKLAGGTQYF.